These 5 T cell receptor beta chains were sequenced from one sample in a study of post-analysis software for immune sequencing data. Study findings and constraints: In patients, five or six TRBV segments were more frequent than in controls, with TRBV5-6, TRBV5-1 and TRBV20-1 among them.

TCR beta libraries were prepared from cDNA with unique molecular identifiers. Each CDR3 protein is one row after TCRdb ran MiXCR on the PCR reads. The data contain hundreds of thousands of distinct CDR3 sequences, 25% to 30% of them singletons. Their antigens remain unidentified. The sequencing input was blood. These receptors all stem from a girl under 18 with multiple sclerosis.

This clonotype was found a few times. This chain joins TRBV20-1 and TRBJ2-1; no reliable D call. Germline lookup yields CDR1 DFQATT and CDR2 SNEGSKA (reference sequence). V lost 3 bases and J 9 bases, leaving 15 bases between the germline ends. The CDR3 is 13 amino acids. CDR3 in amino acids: CSASSYFVSEQFF. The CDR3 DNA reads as TGCAGTGCTAGTTCCTATTTTGTCAGTGAGCAGTTCTTC.

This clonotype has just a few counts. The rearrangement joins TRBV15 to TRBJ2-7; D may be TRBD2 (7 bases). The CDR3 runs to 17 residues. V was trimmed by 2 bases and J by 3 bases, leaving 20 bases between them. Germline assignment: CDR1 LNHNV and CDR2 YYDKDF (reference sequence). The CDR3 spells CATSRNRAGASGYEQYF. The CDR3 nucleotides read TGTGCCACCAGCAGAAATAGAGCAGGGGCTAGCGGCTACGAGCAGTACTTC.

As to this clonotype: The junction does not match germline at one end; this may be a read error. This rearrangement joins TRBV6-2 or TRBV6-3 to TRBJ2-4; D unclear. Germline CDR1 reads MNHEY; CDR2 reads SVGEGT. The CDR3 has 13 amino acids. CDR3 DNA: TGCGCCAGCAGCTACTCGACCCCTCGCATTCAGTACTTC. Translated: CASSYSTPRIQYF.

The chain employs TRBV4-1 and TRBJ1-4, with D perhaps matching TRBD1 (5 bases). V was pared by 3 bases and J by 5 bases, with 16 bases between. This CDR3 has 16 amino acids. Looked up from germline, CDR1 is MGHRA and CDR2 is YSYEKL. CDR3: CASSQPWDGDNEKLFF. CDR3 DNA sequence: TGCGCCAGCAGCCAGCCCTGGGACGGGGACAATGAAAAACTGTTTTTT.

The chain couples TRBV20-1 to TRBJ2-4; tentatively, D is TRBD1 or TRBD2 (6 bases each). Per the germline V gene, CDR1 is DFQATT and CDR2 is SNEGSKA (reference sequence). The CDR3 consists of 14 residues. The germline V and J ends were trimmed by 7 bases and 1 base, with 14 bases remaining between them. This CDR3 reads CSVIGGFAKNIQYF. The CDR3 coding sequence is TGCAGTGTAATAGGGGGGTTCGCCAAAAACATTCAGTACTTC.